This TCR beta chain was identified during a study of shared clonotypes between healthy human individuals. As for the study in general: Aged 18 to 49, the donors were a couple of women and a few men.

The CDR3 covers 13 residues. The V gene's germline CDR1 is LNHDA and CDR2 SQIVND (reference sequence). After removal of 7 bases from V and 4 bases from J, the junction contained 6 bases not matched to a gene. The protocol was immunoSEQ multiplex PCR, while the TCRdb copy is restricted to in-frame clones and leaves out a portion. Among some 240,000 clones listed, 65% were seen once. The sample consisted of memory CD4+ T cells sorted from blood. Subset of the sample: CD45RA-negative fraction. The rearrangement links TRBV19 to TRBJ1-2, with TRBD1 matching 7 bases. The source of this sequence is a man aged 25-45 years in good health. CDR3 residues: CASTEGQRYGYTF. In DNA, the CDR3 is TGTGCCAGTACCGAGGGACAGCGCTATGGCTACACCTTC.